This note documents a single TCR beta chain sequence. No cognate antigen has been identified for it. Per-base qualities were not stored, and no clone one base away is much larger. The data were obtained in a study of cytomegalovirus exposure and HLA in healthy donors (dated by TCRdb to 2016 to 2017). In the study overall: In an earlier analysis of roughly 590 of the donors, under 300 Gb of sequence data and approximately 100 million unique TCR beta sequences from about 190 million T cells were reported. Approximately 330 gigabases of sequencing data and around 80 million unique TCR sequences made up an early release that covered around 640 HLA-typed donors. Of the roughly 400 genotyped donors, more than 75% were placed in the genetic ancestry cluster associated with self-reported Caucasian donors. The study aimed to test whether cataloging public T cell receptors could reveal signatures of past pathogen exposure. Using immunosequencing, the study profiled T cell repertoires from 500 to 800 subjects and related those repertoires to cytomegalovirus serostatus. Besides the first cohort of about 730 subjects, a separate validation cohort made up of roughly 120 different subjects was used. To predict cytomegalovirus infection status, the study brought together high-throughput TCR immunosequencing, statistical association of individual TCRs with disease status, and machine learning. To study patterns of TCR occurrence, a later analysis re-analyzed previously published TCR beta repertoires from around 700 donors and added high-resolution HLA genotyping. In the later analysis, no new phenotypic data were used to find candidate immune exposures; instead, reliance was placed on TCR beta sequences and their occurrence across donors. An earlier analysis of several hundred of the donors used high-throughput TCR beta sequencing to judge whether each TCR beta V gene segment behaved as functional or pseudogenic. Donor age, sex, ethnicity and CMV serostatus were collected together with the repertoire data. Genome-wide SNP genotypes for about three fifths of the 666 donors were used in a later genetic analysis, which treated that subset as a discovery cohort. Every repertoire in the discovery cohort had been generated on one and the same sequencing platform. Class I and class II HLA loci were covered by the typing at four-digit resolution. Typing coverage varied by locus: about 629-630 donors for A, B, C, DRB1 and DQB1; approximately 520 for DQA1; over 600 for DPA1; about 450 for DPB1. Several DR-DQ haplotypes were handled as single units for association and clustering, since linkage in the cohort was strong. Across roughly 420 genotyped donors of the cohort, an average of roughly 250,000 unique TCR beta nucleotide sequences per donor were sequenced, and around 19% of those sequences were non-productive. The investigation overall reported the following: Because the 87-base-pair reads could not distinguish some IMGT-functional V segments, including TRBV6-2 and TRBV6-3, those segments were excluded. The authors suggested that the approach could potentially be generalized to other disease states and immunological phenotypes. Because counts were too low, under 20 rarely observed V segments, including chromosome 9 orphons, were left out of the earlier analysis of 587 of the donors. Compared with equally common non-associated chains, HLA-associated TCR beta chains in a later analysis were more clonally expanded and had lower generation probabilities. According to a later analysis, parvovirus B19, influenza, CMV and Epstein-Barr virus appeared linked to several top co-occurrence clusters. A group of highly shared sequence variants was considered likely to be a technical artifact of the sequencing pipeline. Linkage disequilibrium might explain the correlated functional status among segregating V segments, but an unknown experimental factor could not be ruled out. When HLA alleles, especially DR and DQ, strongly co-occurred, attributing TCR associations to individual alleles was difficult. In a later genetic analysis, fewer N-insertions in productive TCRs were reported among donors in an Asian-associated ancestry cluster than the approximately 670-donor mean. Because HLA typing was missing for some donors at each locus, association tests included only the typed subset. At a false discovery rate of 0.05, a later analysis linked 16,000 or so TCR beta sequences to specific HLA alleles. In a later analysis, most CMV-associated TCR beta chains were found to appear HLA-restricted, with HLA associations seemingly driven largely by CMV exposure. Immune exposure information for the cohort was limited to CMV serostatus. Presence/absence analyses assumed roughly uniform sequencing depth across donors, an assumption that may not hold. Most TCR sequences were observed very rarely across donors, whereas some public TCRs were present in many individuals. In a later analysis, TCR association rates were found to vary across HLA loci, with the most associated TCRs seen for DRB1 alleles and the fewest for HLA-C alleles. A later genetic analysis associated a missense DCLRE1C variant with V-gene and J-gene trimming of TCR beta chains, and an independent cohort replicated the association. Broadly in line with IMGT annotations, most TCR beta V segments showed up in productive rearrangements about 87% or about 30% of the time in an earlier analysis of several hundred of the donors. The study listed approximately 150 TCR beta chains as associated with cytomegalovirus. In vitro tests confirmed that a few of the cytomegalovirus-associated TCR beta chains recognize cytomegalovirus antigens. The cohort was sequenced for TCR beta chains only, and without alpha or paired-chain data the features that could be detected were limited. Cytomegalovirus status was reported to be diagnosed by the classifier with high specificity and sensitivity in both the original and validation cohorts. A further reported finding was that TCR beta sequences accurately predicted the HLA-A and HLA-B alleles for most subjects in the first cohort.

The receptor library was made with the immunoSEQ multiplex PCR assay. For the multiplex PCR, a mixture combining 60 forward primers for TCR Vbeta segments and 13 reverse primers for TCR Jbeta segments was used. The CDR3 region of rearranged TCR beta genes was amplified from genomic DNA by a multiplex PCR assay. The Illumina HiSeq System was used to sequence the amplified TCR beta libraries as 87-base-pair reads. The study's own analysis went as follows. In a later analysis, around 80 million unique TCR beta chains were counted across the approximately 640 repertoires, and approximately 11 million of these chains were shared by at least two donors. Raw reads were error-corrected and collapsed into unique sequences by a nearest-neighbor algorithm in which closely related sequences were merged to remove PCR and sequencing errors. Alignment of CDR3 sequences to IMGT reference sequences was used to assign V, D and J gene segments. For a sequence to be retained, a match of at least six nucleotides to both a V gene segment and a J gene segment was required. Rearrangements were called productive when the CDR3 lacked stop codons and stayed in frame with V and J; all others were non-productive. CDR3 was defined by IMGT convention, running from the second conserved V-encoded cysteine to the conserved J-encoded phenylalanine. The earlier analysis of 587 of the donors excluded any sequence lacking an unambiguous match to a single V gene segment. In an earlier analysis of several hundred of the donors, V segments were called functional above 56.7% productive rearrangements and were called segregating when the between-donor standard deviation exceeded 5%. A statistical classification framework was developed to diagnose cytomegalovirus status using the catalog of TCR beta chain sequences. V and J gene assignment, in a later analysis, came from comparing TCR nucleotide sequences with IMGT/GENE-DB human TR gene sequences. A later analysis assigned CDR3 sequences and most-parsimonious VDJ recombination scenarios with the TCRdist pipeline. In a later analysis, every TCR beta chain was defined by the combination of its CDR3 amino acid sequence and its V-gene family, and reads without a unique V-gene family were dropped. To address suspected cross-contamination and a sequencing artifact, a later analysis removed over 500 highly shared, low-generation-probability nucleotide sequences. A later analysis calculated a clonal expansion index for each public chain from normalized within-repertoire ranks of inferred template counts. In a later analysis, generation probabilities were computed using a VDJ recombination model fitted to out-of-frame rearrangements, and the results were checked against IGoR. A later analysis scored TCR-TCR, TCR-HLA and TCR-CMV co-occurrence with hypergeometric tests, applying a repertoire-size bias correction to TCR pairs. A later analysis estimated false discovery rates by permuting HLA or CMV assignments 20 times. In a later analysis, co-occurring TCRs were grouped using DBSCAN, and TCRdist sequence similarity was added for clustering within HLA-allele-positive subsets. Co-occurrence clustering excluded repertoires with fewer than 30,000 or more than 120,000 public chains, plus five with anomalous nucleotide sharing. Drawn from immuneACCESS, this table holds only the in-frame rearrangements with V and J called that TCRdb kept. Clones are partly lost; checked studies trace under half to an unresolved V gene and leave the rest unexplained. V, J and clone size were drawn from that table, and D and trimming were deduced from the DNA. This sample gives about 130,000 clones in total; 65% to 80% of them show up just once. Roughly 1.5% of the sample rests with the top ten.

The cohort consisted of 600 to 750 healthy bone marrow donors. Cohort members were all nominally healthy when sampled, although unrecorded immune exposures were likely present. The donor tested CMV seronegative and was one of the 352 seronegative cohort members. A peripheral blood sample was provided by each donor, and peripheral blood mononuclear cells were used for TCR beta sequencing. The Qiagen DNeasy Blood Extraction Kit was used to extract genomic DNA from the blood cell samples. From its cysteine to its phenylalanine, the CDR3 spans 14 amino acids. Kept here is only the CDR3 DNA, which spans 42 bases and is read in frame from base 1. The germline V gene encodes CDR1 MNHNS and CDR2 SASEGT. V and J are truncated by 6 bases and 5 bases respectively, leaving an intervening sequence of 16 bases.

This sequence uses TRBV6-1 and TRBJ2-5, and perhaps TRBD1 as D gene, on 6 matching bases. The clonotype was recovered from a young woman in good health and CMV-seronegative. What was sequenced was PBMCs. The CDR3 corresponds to CASRKDRLGETQYF. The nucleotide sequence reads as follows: TGTGCCAGCAGAAAGGACAGACTGGGGGAGACCCAGTACTTC.